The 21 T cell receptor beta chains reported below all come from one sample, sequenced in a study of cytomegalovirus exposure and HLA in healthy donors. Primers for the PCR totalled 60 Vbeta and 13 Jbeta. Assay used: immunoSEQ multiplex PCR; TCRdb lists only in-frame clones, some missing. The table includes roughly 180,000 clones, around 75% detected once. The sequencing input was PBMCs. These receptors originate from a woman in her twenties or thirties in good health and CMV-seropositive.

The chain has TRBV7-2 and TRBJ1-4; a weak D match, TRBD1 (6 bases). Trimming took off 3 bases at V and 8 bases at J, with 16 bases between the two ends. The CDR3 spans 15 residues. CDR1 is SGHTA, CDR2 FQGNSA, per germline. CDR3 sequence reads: CASSLQYRVTEKLFF. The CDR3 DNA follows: TGTGCCAGCAGCTTGCAATACAGGGTTACAGAAAAACTGTTTTTT. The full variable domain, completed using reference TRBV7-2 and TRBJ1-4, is GAGVSQSPSNKVTEKGKDVELRCDPISGHTALYWYRQSLGQGLEFLIYFQGNSAPDKSGLPSDRFSAERTGGSVSTLTIQRTQQEDSAVYLCASSLQYRVTEKLFFGSGTQLSVL.

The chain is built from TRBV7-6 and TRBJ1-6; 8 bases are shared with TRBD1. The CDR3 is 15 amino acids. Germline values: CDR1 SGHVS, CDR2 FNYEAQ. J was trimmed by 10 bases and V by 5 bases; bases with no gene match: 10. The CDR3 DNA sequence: TGTGCCAGCAGCCCAAATACAGGGGGGCGGTCACCCCTCCACTTT. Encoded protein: CASSPNTGGRSPLHF.

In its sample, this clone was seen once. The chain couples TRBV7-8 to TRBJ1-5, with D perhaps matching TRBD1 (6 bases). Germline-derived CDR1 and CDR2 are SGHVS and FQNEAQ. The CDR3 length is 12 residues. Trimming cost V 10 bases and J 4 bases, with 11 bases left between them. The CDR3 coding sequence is TGTGCCACAGGTACAGGGAATCAGCCCCAGCATTTT. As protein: CATGTGNQPQHF.

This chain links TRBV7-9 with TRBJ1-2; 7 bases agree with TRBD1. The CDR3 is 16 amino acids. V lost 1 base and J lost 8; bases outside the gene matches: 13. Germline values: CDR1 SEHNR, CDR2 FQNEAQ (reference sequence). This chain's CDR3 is CASSLGDRAELRGYTF. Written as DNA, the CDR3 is TGTGCCAGCAGCTTAGGTGACAGGGCGGAACTTAGGGGCTACACCTTC.

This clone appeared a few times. CDR3 DNA sequence: TGCGCCAGCAGCTTGGGTCTAGCAAGGAGCGAGCAGTTCTTC. Encoded protein: CASSLGLARSEQFF. This rearrangement joins TRBV5-1 to TRBJ2-1; weak D call: TRBD2 (5 bases). Trimming left V 0 bases short and J 10 bases short, with 14 bases between. This CDR3 is 14 amino acids long. Germline loops: CDR1 SGHRS, CDR2 YFSETQ.

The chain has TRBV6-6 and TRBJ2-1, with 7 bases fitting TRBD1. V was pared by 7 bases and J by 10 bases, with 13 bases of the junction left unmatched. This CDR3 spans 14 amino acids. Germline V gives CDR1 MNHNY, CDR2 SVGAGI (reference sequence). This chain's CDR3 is CASISPTGVGEQFF. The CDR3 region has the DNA TGTGCCAGCATTTCACCTACAGGGGTCGGCGAGCAGTTCTTC.

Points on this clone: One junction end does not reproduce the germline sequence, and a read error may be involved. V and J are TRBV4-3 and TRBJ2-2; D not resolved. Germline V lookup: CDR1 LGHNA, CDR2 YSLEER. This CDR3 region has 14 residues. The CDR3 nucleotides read TGCGCCAGCAGCCAAATGAGGAACTCCGGGGAGCTGTTTTTT. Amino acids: CASSQMRNSGELFF.

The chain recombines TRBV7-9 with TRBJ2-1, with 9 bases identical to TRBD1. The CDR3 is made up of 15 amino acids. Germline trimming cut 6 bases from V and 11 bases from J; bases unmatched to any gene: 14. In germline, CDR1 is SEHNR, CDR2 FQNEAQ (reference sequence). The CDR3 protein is CASSFQPGQGLKQFF. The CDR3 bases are TGTGCCAGCAGTTTCCAGCCCGGACAGGGGCTGAAGCAGTTCTTC.

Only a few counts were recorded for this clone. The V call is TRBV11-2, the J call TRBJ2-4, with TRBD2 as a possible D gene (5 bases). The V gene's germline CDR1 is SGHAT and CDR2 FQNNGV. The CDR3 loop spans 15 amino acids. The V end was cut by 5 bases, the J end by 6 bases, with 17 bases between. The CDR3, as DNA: TGTGCCAGCAGCCCAGCGGAATCTCGGGGAAACATTCAGTACTTC. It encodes CASSPAESRGNIQYF.

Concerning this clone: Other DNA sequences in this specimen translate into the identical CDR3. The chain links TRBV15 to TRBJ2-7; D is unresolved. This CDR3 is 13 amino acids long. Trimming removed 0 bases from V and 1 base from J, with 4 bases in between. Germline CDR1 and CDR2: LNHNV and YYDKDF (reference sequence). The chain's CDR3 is CATSRDRSYEQYF. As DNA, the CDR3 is TGTGCCACCAGCAGAGACAGATCCTACGAGCAGTACTTC.

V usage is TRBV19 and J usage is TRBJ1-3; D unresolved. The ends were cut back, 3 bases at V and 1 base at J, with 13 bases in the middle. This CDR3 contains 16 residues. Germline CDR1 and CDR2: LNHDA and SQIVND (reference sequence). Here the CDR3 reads CASSIQAETSGNTIYF. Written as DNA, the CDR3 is TGTGCCAGTAGTATTCAGGCAGAAACTTCTGGAAACACCATATATTTT.

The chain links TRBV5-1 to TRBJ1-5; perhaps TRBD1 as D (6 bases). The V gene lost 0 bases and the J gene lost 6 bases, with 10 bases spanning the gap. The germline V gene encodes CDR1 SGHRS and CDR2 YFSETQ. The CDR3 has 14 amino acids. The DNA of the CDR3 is TGCGCCAGCAGCTTGGGGGGGCTTGGTCAGCCCCAGCATTTT. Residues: CASSLGGLGQPQHF.

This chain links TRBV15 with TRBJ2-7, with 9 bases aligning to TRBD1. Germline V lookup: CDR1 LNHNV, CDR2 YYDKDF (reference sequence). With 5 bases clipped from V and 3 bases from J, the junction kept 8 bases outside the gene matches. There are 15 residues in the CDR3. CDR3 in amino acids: CATSRTGTGIYEQYF. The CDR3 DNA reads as TGTGCCACCAGCCGGACCGGGACAGGGATCTACGAGCAGTACTTC.

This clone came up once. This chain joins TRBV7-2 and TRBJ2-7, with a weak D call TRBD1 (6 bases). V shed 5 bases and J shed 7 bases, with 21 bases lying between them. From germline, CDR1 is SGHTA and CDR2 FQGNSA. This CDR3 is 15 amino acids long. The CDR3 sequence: CASSEQGSVFGEQYF. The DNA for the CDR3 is TGTGCCAGCAGCGAGCAGGGGTCGGTTTTCGGGGAGCAGTACTTC.

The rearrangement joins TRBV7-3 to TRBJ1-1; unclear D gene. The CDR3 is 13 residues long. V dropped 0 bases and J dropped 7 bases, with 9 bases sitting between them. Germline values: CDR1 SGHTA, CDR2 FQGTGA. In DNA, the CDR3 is TGTGCCAGCAGCTTAACGTCAGGCATTGAAGCTTTCTTT. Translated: CASSLTSGIEAFF. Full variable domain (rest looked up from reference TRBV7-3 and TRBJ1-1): GAGVSQTPSNKVTEKGKYVELRCDPISGHTALYWYRQSLGQGPEFLIYFQGTGAADDSGLPNDRFFAVRPEGSVSTLKIQRTERGDSAVYLCASSLTSGIEAFFGQGTRLTVV.

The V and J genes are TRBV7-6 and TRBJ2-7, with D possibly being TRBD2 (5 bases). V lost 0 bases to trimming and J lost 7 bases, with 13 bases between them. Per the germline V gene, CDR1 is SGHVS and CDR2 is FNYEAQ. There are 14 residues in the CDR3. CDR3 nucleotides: TGTGCCAGCAGCTTAGCGGTTTTCGGGGATGAGCAGTACTTC. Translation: CASSLAVFGDEQYF.

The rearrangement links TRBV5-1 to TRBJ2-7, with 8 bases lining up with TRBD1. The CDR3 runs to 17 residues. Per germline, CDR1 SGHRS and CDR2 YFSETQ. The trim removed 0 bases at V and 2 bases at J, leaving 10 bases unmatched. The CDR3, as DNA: TGCGCCAGCAGCTTGGGGCCAGCCGGGACAGGCCCCTACGAGCAGTACTTC. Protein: CASSLGPAGTGPYEQYF.

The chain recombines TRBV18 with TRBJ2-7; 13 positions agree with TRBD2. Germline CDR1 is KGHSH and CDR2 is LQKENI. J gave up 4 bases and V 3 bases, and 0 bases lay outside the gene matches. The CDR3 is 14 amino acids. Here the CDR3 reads CASSPTSGGYEQYF. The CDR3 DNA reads TGTGCCAGCTCACCGACTAGCGGGGGGTACGAGCAGTACTTC. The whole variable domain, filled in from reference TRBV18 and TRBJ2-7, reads NAGVMQNPRHLVRRRGQEARLRCSPMKGHSHVYWYRQLPEEGLKFMVYLQKENIIDESGMPKERFSAEFPKEGPSILRIQQVVRGDSAAYFCASSPTSGGYEQYFGPGTRLTVT.

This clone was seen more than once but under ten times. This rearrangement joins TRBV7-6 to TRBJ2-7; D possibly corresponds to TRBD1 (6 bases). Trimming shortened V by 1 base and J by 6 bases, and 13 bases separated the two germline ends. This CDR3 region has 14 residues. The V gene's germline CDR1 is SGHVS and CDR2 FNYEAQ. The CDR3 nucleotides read TGTGCCAGCAGCTTAGAGGGGGAAAGAGGCGAGCAGTACTTC. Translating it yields CASSLEGERGEQYF.

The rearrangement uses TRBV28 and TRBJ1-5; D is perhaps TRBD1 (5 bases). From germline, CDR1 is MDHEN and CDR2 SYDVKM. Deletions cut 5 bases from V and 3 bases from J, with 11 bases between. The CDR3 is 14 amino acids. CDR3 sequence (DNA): TGTGCCAGCAGTCCAGGGTTACCCAATCAGCCCCAGCATTTT. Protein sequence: CASSPGLPNQPQHF.

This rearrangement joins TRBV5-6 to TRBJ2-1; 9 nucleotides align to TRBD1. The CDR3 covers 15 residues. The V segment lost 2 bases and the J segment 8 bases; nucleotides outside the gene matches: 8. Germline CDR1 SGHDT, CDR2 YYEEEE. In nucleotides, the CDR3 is TGTGCCAGCAGCTTACCGGGACAGGGTAAAGATGAGCAGTTCTTC. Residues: CASSLPGQGKDEQFF.